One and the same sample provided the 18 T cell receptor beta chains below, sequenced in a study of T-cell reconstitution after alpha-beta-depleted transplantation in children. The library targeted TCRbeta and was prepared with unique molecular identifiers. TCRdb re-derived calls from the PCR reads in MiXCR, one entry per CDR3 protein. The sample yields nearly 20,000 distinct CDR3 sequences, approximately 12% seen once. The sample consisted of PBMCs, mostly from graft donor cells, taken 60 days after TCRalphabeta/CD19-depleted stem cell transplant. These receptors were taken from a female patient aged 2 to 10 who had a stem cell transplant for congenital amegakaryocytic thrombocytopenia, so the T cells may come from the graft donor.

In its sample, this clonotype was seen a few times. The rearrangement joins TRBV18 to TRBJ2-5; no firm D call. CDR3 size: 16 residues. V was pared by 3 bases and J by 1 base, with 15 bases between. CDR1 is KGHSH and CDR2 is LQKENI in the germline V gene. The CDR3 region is CASSPESLTSQETQYF. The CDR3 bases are TGTGCCAGCTCACCGGAGTCGCTCACCTCCCAAGAGACCCAGTACTTC. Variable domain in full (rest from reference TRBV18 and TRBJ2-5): NAGVMQNPRHLVRRRGQEARLRCSPMKGHSHVYWYRQLPEEGLKFMVYLQKENIIDESGMPKERFSAEFPKEGPSILRIQQVVRGDSAAYFCASSPESLTSQETQYFGPGTRLLVL.

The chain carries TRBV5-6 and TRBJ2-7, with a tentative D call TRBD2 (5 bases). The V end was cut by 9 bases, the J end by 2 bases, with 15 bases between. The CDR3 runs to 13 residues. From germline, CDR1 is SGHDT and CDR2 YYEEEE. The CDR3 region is CAMSPWGAYEQYF. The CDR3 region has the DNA TGTGCCATGAGCCCCTGGGGAGCCTACGAGCAGTACTTC. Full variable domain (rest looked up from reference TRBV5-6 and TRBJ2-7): DAGVTQSPTHLIKTRGQQVTLRCSPKSGHDTVSWYQQALGQGPQFIFQYYEEEERQRGNFPDRFSGHQFPNYSSELNVNALLLGDSALYLCAMSPWGAYEQYFGPGTRLTVT.

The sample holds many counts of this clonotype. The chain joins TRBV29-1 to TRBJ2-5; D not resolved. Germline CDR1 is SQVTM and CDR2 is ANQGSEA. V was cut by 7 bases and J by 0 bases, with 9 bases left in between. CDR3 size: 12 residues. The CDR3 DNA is TGCAGCGCTAGAACGTACCAAGAGACCCAGTACTTC. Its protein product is CSARTYQETQYF.

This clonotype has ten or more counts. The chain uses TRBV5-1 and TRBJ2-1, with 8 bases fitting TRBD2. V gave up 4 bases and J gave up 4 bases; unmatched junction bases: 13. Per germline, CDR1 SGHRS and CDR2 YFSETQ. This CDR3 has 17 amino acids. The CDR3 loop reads CASSQGLVPGDYNEQFF. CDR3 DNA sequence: TGCGCCAGCAGCCAGGGACTAGTTCCCGGCGATTACAATGAGCAGTTCTTC.

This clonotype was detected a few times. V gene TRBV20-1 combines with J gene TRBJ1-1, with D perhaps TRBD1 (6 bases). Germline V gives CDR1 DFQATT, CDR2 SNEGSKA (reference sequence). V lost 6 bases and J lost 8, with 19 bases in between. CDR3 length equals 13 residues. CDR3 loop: CSARTANKGEAFF. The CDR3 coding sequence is TGCAGTGCCCGGACAGCTAATAAGGGGGAAGCTTTCTTT.

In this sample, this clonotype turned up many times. Here the CDR3 DNA reads TGCAGTGCTAGAGGACCGGGGGCGCGAGGCAATGAGCAGTTCTTC. Its translation is CSARGPGARGNEQFF. The chain combines TRBV20-1 with TRBJ2-1; D is perhaps TRBD1 or TRBD2 (6 bases each). Germline V gene lookup returns CDR1 DFQATT and CDR2 SNEGSKA (reference sequence). CDR3 length: 15 amino acids. V was shortened by 1 base and J by 6 bases, with 16 bases between the two germline ends.

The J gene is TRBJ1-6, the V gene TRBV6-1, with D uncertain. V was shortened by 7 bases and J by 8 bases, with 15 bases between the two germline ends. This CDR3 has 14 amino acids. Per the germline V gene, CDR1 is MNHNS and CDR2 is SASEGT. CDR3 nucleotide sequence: TGTGCCAGCAATCCGGGGTCCTCTTATTCACCCCTCCACTTT. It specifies CASNPGSSYSPLHF.

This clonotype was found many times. CDR3 protein: CASRGISGELFF. The CDR3 region has the DNA TGTGCCAGCAGGGGGATCAGCGGGGAGCTGTTTTTT. The chain is built from TRBV6-5 and TRBJ2-2; D ambiguous. Germline-derived CDR1 and CDR2 are MNHEY and SVGAGI. This CDR3 region has 12 residues. V was shortened by 6 bases and J by 7 bases, with 9 bases between the two germline ends.

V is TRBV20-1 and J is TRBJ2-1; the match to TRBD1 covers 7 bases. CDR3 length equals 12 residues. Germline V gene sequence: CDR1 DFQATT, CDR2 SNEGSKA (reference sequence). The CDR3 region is CSVNTGVDEQFF. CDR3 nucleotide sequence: TGCAGCGTTAACACAGGGGTCGATGAGCAGTTCTTC.

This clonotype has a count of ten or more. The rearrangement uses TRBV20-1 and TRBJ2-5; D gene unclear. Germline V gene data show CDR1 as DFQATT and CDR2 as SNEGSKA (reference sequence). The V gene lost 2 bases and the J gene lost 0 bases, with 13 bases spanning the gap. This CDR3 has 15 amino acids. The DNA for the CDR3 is TGCAGTGCTAGAAGAGTCGGACGCAACCAAGAGACCCAGTACTTC. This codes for CSARRVGRNQETQYF.

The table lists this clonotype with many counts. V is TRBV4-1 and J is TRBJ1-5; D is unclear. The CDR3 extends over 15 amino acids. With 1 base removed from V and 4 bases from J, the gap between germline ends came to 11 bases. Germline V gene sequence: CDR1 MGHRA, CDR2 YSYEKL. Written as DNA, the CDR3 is TGCGCCAGCAGCCAAGCCCGGACGGGAAATCAGCCCCAGCATTTT. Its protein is CASSQARTGNQPQHF.

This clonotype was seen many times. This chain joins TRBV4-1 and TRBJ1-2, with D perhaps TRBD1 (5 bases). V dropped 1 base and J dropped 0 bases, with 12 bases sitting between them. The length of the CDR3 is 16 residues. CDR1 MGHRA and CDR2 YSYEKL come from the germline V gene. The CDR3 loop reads CASSQAHRPPNYGYTF. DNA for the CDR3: TGCGCCAGCAGCCAAGCGCACAGGCCCCCTAACTATGGCTACACCTTC.

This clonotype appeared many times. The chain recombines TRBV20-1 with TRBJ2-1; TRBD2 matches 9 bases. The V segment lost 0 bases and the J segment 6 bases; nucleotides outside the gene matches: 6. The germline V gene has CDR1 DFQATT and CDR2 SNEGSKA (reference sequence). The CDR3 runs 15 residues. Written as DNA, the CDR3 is TGCAGTGCTAGAGAACGCGGGAGGGCAGTCAATGAGCAGTTCTTC. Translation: CSARERGRAVNEQFF.

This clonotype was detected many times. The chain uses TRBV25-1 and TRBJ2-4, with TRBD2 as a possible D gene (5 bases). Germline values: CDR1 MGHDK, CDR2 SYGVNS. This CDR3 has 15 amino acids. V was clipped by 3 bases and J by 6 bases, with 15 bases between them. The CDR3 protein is CASSELRAGGNIQYF. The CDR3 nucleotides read TGTGCCAGCAGTGAGTTACGGGCCGGAGGAAACATTCAGTACTTC.

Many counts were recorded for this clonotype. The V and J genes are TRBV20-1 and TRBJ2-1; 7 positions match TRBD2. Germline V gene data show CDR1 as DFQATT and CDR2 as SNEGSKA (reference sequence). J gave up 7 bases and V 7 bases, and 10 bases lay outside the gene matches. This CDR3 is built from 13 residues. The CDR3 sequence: CSEDIAGVNEQFF. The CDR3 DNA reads TGCAGTGAAGATATCGCGGGAGTGAATGAGCAGTTCTTC.

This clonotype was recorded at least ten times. The CDR3 nucleotides are TGTGCCAGCAGCCTCTACTACAATGAGCAGTTCTTC. Translated, it gives CASSLYYNEQFF. The rearrangement joins TRBV25-1 to TRBJ2-1; D gene unclear. The CDR3 is made up of 12 amino acids. Germline V gives CDR1 MGHDK, CDR2 SYGVNS. The ends were cut back, 6 bases at V and 3 bases at J, with 6 bases in the middle.

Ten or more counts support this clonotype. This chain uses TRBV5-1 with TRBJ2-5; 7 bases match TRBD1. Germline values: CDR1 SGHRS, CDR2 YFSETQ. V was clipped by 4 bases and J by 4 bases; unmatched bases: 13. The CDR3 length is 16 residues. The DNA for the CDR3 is TGCGCCAGCAGCCTAAGACAGGGTTGGGCGGGAGAGACCCAGTACTTC. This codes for CASSLRQGWAGETQYF.

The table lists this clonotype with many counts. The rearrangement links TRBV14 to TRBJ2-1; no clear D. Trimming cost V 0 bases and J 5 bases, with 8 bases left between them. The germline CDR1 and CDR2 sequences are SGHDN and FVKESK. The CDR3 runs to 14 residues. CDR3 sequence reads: CASSQDHGDNEQFF. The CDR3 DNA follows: TGTGCCAGCAGCCAAGATCACGGCGACAATGAGCAGTTCTTC.